The rows below give T cell receptor beta chains drawn from one sample of a study of spatial heterogeneity in lung cancer. TCRdb reanalysed the 5' RACE reads using MiXCR and keeps one entry per CDR3 protein. The sample lists about 40,000 distinct CDR3 sequences, approximately 5.6% occurring once. The sequences come from PBMCs, collected at surgery. The receptors derive from a female donor with early-stage non-small cell lung cancer. The CDR3 runs from the conserved cysteine through the conserved F or W. D genes are given only for firm matches. Only some rows state a clone size, as once, few, many or a class for expanded clones.

>TRBV6-6|-|-|TRBJ1-2
TGTGCCAGCAGTTCCACAGACATCCTAGACAGTCTTAACTATGGCTACACCTTC
CASSSTDILDSLNYGYTF
>TRBV6-5|many|-|TRBJ2-6
TGTGCCAGCAGGCACAGCTCTGGGGCCAACGTCCTGACTTTC
CASRHSSGANVLTF
>TRBV6-1|few|TRBD1|TRBJ2-7
TGTGCCAGCAGTGAAGGCCCCGGACAGGGGGTCTACGAGCAGTACTTC
CASSEGPGQGVYEQYF
>TRBV30|-|-|TRBJ1-5
TGTGCCTGGAGTGTAGGAGGCTTCAATCAGCCCCAGCATTTT
CAWSVGGFNQPQHF
>TRBV15|-|-|TRBJ1-1
TGTGCCACCAGCAGAGAGCGGTGGGCGACGACTGAAGCTTTCTTT
CATSRERWATTEAFF
>TRBV6-5|-|-|TRBJ2-3
TGTGCCAGCAGTTACTCGGGGGCAGCCGGAGATACGCAGTATTTT
CASSYSGAAGDTQYF
>TRBV29-1|many|TRBD1|TRBJ1-2
TGCAGCGTTGACGAAGTACGGACAGGGTCTAACTATGGCTACACCTTC
CSVDEVRTGSNYGYTF
>TRBV29-1|many|-|TRBJ2-2
TGCAGCGTTGGCAACACCGGGGAGCTGTTTTTT
CSVGNTGELFF
>TRBV12-3/TRBV12-4|many|-|TRBJ2-3
TGTGCCAGCAGTCCCCCGGGACGAGGGTTGGATACGCAGTATTTT
CASSPPGRGLDTQYF
>TRBV20-1|many|TRBD2|TRBJ2-7
TGCAGTGCTGCCCGAGGGGGGACTAGCTACGAGCAGTACTTC
CSAARGGTSYEQYF
>TRBV6-2/TRBV6-3|-|-|TRBJ2-1
TGTGCCAGCAGTACCCAGAGGGGAAATTACAATGAGCAGTTCTTC
CASSTQRGNYNEQFF